This TCR beta chain was recovered during a study of cytomegalovirus exposure and HLA in healthy donors. For the study at large: Some 85 million unique TCRs from HLA-typed donors were held in an early data release.

PCR employed 60 Vbeta and 13 Jbeta primers. Libraries were prepared by immunoSEQ multiplex PCR; TCRdb keeps only in-frame clonotypes and omits some of them. The sample has roughly 100,000 clones; roughly 76% are singletons. Study-wide results and caveats: There was a cluster of highly shared sequence variants that was likely a sequencing artifact. Associated with cytomegalovirus, according to the listing, were 150 to 200 TCR beta chains.

On this clone itself: As yet, its antigen is unknown.

The germline gives CDR1 SGHRS, CDR2 YFSETQ. V shed 7 bases and J shed 1 base, with 11 bases lying between them. The length of the CDR3 is 13 residues. This clonotype was obtained from a woman in her fifties or sixties in good health and CMV-seropositive. The chain couples TRBV5-1 to TRBJ2-5; possible D gene TRBD2, 6 bases. The sequenced material came from PBMCs. The CDR3 nucleotides are TGCGCCAGCGGCCGGGACTCCCAAGAGACCCAGTACTTC. As protein: CASGRDSQETQYF.